This entry lists 6 T cell receptor beta chains sequenced from one sample in a study of blood T cells in healthy people across ages (dated by TCRdb to about 2015). Library creation used 5' RACE. The reads were generated on an Illumina HiSeq 2500. A second PCR of roughly 6 to 12 cycles was performed with a sample-barcoded 5' primer and a J-beta primer mix. TCRdb trimmed the raw reads at Q25, called clones with MiXCR and kept productive beta chains. Under each unique CDR3 protein, matching rows form one entry showing the most common genes and DNA. A total of 790,000 or so distinct CDR3 sequences appear in this sample, around half of them only once. The ten largest clones add up to roughly 20% of the sample. What was sequenced was blood. Every receptor here comes from an elderly man in good health.

The CDR3 nucleotides are TGCAGTGCCCCTAGCTGGCAGGGGATCACTGGGGCCAACGTCCTGACTTTC. Translation: CSAPSWQGITGANVLTF. V and J are TRBV20-1 and TRBJ2-6; D is perhaps TRBD1 (6 bases). The germline gives CDR1 DFQATT, CDR2 SNEGSKA (reference sequence). Trimming stripped 6 bases from V and 2 bases from J, with 20 bases between. This CDR3 is 17 amino acids long.

The rearrangement joins TRBV2 to TRBJ1-4, with D possibly being TRBD1 (5 bases). Trimming took 3 bases from V and 3 from J, leaving 11 bases between them. CDR1 SNHLY and CDR2 FYNNEI come from the germline V gene. This CDR3 comprises 15 residues. The CDR3 protein is CASSDPWGPNEKLFF. Here the CDR3 DNA reads TGTGCCAGCAGTGATCCATGGGGCCCTAATGAAAAACTGTTTTTT.

This clonotype was seen many times. The chain uses TRBV28 and TRBJ2-7; 8 nucleotides line up with TRBD1. The CDR3 sequence is 16 residues long. In germline, CDR1 is MDHEN, CDR2 SYDVKM. The ends lost 4 bases at V and 5 bases at J; junction bases unmatched: 13. This CDR3 is CASSWGRWTGNNEQYF. CDR3 coding DNA: TGTGCCAGCAGTTGGGGCCGGTGGACAGGGAATAACGAGCAGTACTTC.

The sample holds a few counts of this clonotype. The chain employs TRBV4-2 and TRBJ2-1; 8 bases agree with TRBD2. Germline values: CDR1 LGHNA, CDR2 YNFKEQ. V lost 0 bases, J lost 2 bases, and 3 bases stayed unmatched. The CDR3 consists of 16 residues. The chain's CDR3 is CASSQEAGVAYNEQFF. CDR3 coding DNA: TGTGCCAGCAGCCAAGAAGCGGGAGTTGCCTACAATGAGCAGTTCTTC.

A few counts support this clonotype. The genes are TRBV27 and TRBJ2-7; 7 nucleotides line up with TRBD2. The V gene's germline CDR1 is MNHEY and CDR2 SMNVEV (reference sequence). Germline trimming cut 5 bases from V and 4 bases from J; bases unmatched to any gene: 11. CDR3 length: 15 amino acids. DNA of the CDR3: TGTGCCAGCAGTACCGAGGCGGGAGTCGATTACGAGCAGTACTTC. As protein: CASSTEAGVDYEQYF.

This clonotype appeared a few times. CDR3: CASNPGAPTDTQYF. The CDR3 region has the DNA TGTGCCAGCAACCCCGGGGCCCCCACAGATACGCAGTATTTT. The rearrangement joins TRBV9 to TRBJ2-3; D is tentatively TRBD1 or TRBD2 (5 bases each). In germline, CDR1 is SGDLS, CDR2 YYNGEE. V was trimmed by 6 bases and J by 2 bases, leaving 13 bases between them. The CDR3 length is 14 residues.